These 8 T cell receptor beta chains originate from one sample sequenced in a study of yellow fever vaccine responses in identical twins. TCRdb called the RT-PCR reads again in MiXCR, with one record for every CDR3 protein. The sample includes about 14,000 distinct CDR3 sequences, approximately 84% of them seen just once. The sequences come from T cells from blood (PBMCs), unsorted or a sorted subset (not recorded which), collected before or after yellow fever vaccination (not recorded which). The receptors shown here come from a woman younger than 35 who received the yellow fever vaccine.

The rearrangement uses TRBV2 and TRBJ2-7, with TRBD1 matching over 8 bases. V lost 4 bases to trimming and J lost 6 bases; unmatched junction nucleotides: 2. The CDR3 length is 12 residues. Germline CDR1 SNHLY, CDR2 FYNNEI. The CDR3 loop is CASSVDRGEQYF. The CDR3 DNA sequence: TGTGCCAGCAGTGTAGACAGGGGCGAGCAGTACTTC.

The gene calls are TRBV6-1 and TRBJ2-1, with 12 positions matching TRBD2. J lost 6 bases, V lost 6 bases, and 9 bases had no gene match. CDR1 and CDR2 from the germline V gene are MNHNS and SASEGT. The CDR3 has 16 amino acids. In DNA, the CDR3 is TGTGCCAGCAGCTCCACCCGACTAGCGGGAGCCAATGAGCAGTTCTTC. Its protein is CASSSTRLAGANEQFF.

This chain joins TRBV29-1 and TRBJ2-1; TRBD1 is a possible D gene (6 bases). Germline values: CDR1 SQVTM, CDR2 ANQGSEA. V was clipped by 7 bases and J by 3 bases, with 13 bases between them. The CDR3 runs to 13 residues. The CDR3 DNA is TGCAGCGATCGACAGGACAACTACAATGAGCAGTTCTTC. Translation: CSDRQDNYNEQFF.

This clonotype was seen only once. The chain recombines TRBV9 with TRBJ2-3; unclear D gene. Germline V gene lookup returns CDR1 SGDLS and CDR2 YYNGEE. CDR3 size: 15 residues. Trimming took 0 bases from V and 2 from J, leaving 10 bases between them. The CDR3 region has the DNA TGTGCCAGCAGCGTAGACCCAGTGATCACAGATACGCAGTATTTT. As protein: CASSVDPVITDTQYF.

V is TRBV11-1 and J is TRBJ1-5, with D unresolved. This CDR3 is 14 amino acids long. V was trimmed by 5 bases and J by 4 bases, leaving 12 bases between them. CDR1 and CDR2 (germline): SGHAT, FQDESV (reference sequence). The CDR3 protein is CASSPVDGNQPQHF. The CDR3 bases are TGTGCCAGCAGCCCCGTGGACGGGAATCAGCCCCAGCATTTT.

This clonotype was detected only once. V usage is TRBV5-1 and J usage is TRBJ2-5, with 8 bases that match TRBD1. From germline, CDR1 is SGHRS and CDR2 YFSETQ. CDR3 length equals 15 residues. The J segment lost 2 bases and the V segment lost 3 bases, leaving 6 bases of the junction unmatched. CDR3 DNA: TGCGCCAGCAGCTCGGGGGACAGGCGTCAAGAGACCCAGTACTTC. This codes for CASSSGDRRQETQYF.

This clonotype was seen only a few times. This CDR3 reads CATSLLPWVSTDTQYF. The CDR3 nucleotides are TGTGCCACCAGCTTACTCCCATGGGTTAGCACAGATACGCAGTATTTT. The chain uses TRBV15 and TRBJ2-3; D remains ambiguous. Trimming shortened V by 5 bases and J by 0 bases, and 15 bases separated the two germline ends. The CDR3 runs 16 residues. Germline CDR1 and CDR2: LNHNV and YYDKDF (reference sequence).

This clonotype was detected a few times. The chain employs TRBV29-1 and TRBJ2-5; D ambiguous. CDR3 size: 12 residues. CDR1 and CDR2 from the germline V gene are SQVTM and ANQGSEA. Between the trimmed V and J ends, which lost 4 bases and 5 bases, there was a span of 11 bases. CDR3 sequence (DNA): TGCAGCGTTGTGGTGGTACGGGAGACCCAGTACTTC. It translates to CSVVVVRETQYF.